This T cell receptor beta chain was sequenced for a study of cytomegalovirus exposure and HLA in healthy donors. This clone was detected once. Its antigen is not known. Vbeta (60) and Jbeta (13) primers were used in the PCR. The data were produced by immunoSEQ multiplex PCR, yet TCRdb's version contains in-frame clones alone and is incomplete. The sample holds about 150,000 clones, around 84% seen once. Findings and caveats of the study: Per published reports, the classifier diagnosed cytomegalovirus status with high specificity and sensitivity. A list of approximately 150 TCR beta chains associated with cytomegalovirus was given.

Sequenced material: PBMCs. The receptor comes from a woman under 30 in good health and CMV-seronegative.

The CDR3 nucleotides read TGTGCCAGCAGCCCCATGGGGCGGACCTACTACAATGAGCAGTTCTTC. As protein: CASSPMGRTYYNEQFF. V and J are TRBV13 and TRBJ2-1, with TRBD1 as a possible D gene (5 bases). Germline loops: CDR1 PRHDT, CDR2 FYEKMQ (reference sequence). The CDR3 runs 16 residues. With 5 bases removed from V and 3 bases from J, the gap between germline ends came to 17 bases.